These 3 T cell receptor beta chains originate from one sample sequenced in a study of shared clonotypes between healthy human individuals. Produced via immunoSEQ multiplex PCR; TCRdb's table is partial and in-frame only. The data show 600,000 to 750,000 clones, with 90% seen just once and less than 40% held by the top ten. Input material: memory CD8+ T cells from PBMCs. Described subset: CD45RO+ cells pooled with CCR7-negative TemRA cells. The receptors were sampled from a man aged 18 to 29 in good health. Some clones in this sample may be carry-over from other donors' samples.

Many counts were recorded for this clone. This sample includes further DNA sequences coding for the same CDR3. V usage is TRBV29-1 and J usage is TRBJ2-7; D gene unclear. The V end was cut by 0 bases, the J end by 4 bases, with 16 bases between. The germline gives CDR1 SQVTM, CDR2 ANQGSEA. The CDR3 length is 15 residues. CDR3 protein: CSVEDGGPLSYEQYF. CDR3 nucleotides: TGCAGCGTTGAAGATGGCGGCCCTTTGAGTTACGAGCAGTACTTC.

This chain's CDR3 is CASSSALLAGGNEQFF. CDR3 nucleotides: TGTGCCAGCAGTTCCGCCCTACTAGCGGGAGGGAATGAGCAGTTCTTC. This chain uses TRBV14 with TRBJ2-1, with 13 bases lining up with TRBD2. In germline, CDR1 is SGHDN, CDR2 FVKESK. This CDR3 comprises 16 residues. J gave up 7 bases and V 6 bases, and 9 bases lay outside the gene matches.

V is TRBV9 and J is TRBJ2-1, with unresolved D. Trimming took off 0 bases at V and 13 bases at J, with 17 bases between the two ends. The CDR3 covers 14 residues. The germline gives CDR1 SGDLS, CDR2 YYNGEE. Here the CDR3 DNA reads TGTGCCAGCAGCGTAGCTCGGGCCCCACTGTTTCAGTTCTTC. As protein: CASSVARAPLFQFF.